This T cell receptor (beta chain) was captured by sequencing in a study of blood T cell repertoires in COVID-19 (TCRdb year 2020). Study-level background: Collaborator samples came from the United States, Italy and Spain and covered acute and convalescent phases of COVID-19. A freely available public database, intended as a resource for researchers studying the immune response to SARS-CoV-2, is where the repertoires were released. The prospective study material was composed of cDNA or gDNA derived from T cells, B-cell-depleted T cells, or PBMCs. The samples were drawn from the first 160 participants of the ongoing ImmuneRACE study and from 1,254 subjects provided by 6 global collaborators. HLA class I and class II types, where available, came from metadata supplied by the sample provider rather than from assay-based typing. A de-identified subject ID, COVID-19 status, age in years and sex were almost always included in the sample metadata. The dataset comprised deeply sampled blood TCRbeta repertoires from subjects exposed to, actively infected with, or recovered from COVID-19. Overall results and qualifications from the work: The quantity of clinical and demographic metadata differed by source and by participant and was supplied without curation.

The immunoSEQ Assay, a bias-controlled multiplex PCR, was used to amplify TCRbeta CDR3 regions from genomic DNA. As for the authors' bioinformatics: Within the assay, amplification of reference gene primers was used to estimate how many nucleated cells each sample contained. To quantify the absolute abundance of each unique TCRbeta CDR3 rearrangement, sequence reads were collapsed and filtered. Productive Simpson clonality was computed per sample as the square root of Simpson's diversity index over productive rearrangements. Here the immuneACCESS table is served through TCRdb, limited to in-frame sequences with V and J called. Missing clones are a known gap in these copies; in checked studies unresolved V genes cover under half, and the rest lacks a known reason. V and J calls plus clone size are reproduced from that table; the DNA served to infer D and trimming. Counted in this sample were 200,000 to 250,000 clones; almost 85% of them appeared once. The ten largest clonotypes hold about 8% of the sample.

Concerning this clone: Its binding antigen is unknown. Base quality data are lacking; no much larger clone is found one base away.

Sequences MNHEY (CDR1) and SVGAGI (CDR2) are obtained from the germline V gene. Trimming leaves V shorter by 7 bases and J shorter by 1 base, with the junction holding 6 bases beyond the gene matches. There are 14 amino acids in the CDR3, from cysteine to phenylalanine inclusive. Of the read, only the CDR3 DNA is kept; its 42 bases are in frame from base 1. The collaborating institutions used their own protocols to collect whole blood in K2EDTA tubes. For TCRbeta analysis, collaborator samples were shipped as frozen whole blood, as isolated PBMCs, or as DNA extracted from either sample type. Recombination connected TRBV6-5 to TRBJ2-5, with 7 bases aligning to TRBD1. This clonotype was sampled from a woman aged 45-65 years with active or convalescent COVID-19. The sample consisted of peripheral blood. The DNA sequence is TGTGCCAGCAAGATGACAGGGAGCCAAGAGACCCAGTACTTC. Its translation is CASKMTGSQETQYF.